A single sample is the source of the 16 T cell receptor beta chains below, sequenced in a study of tumor-infiltrating lymphocytes in glioblastoma multiforme (dated by TCRdb to the late 2010s). Sequencing took place on an Illumina HiSeq 2500. TCRB libraries were built from RNA via three nested multiplex PCR rounds using a modified ARM-PCR protocol with multiple V-beta primers and a C-beta primer. TCRdb ran its own pipeline on the public reads, namely fastp trimming at Q25 and MiXCR clone calling, and kept in-frame beta chains. Duplicate CDR3 protein sequences are folded into a single record with the most common DNA and genes. The sample table records 9,000 to 10,000 distinct CDR3 sequences; about 72% of these occur just once. The top ten hold 45% to 65% of the sample. Sequenced sample: brain tumor tissue. All receptors derive from a male donor with glioblastoma.

The chain uses TRBV6-6 and TRBJ2-3; TRBD2 agrees at 12 bases. The CDR3 is made up of 16 amino acids. Germline lookup yields CDR1 MNHNY and CDR2 SVGAGI (reference sequence). J gave up 4 bases and V 7 bases, and 9 bases lay outside the gene matches. CDR3 sequence (DNA): TGTGCCAGCACCCAAGGACTAGCGGGAAGCGCAGATACGCAGTATTTT. Its translation is CASTQGLAGSADTQYF.

Worth noting for this clonotype: This may be a read error: a much more frequent sequence differs by one nucleotide. The chain employs TRBV5-5 and TRBJ2-2, with D perhaps TRBD2 (5 bases). The germline gives CDR1 SGHKS, CDR2 YYEKEE (reference sequence). There are 16 residues in the CDR3. The CDR3 DNA reads as TGTGCCAGCAGCTTGGAGCCAGCGGCGAACACCGGGGAGCCGTTTTTT. As protein: CASSLEPAANTGEPFF.

A word on this clonotype: A much more abundant neighbour one base away suggests this may be a read error. The rearrangement links TRBV5-1 to TRBJ1-1; no clear D gene. Trimming cost V 1 base and J 3 bases, with 10 bases left between them. The CDR3 runs to 14 residues. The germline V gene has CDR1 SGHRS and CDR2 YFSETQ. Here the CDR3 reads CASSLTSIDTEAFF. The CDR3 region has the DNA TGCGCCAGCAGCTTGACGTCAATTGACACTGAAGCTTTCTTT. Variable domain in full (rest from reference TRBV5-1 and TRBJ1-1): KAGVTQTPRYLIKTRGQQVTLSCSPISGHRSVSWYQQTPGQGLQFLFEYFSETQRNKGNFPGRFSGRQFSNSRSEMNVSTLELGDSALYLCASSLTSIDTEAFFGQGTRLTVV.

The gene calls are TRBV11-2 and TRBJ2-7; D remains ambiguous. Germline V gives CDR1 SGHAT, CDR2 FQNNGV. This CDR3 is 17 amino acids long. V lost 1 base and J 4 bases, leaving 20 bases between the germline ends. The CDR3 region has the DNA TGTGCCAGCAGCTTAGGCACCGGTACCGAATACAATTACGAGCAGTACTTC. Encoded protein: CASSLGTGTEYNYEQYF.

The CDR3 nucleotides read TGCAGTGCTAGAGCCCTGACCTTGAGCTCCTACGAGCAGTACTTC. Protein sequence: CSARALTLSSYEQYF. The chain couples TRBV20-1 to TRBJ2-7; D is ambiguous. This CDR3 is built from 15 residues. The germline CDR1 and CDR2 sequences are DFQATT and SNEGSKA (reference sequence). V lost 1 base, J lost 0 bases, and 13 bases lay in between.

This rearrangement joins TRBV29-1 to TRBJ2-3; 10 bases agree with TRBD2. The CDR3 is 18 residues long. Germline values: CDR1 SQVTM, CDR2 ANQGSEA. Trimming took 2 bases from V and 4 from J; bases not matched to a gene: 15. The CDR3 DNA reads as TGCAGCGTTGAATACATAACTAGCGGGGCAATAGTATCAGATACGCAGTATTTT. Amino acids: CSVEYITSGAIVSDTQYF.

The sample holds one count of this clonotype. With a much larger clone just one base away, this may be a read error. The chain links TRBV29-1 to TRBJ2-1; D not certain. The CDR3 totals 13 residues. The V end was cut by 0 bases, the J end by 9 bases, with 12 bases between. Germline V lookup: CDR1 SQVTM, CDR2 ANQGSEA. The CDR3, as DNA: TGCAGCGTTGAAGATCCTTCGACCAGTGAGCAGTTCTTC. Translated: CSVEDPSTSEQFF.

By share, this clonotype counts as medium-sized. The chain recombines TRBV4-2 with TRBJ1-6; D gene uncertain. The CDR3 spans 17 residues. Per germline, CDR1 LGHNA and CDR2 YNFKEQ. Trimming took 0 bases from V and 10 from J, leaving 19 bases between them. CDR3 sequence reads: CASSQDRRSSLGSPLHF. As DNA, the CDR3 is TGTGCCAGCAGCCAAGATCGGAGGTCTTCTCTGGGATCACCCCTCCACTTT.

Regarding this clonotype: A junction end diverges from the germline sequence, so it may reflect a read error. V gene TRBV10-1 combines with J gene TRBJ1-2; D gene ambiguous. CDR3 size: 12 residues. CDR1 and CDR2 from the germline V gene are WNHNN and SYGVQD (reference sequence). DNA of the CDR3: TGCGCCAGCAGTGACACCAATTATGGCTACGCCTTC. Its protein is CASSDTNYGYAF.

CDR3 sequence (DNA): TGCAGTGCTAGTATGACAGGGGATTACGCAGATACGCAGTATTTT. Its translation is CSASMTGDYADTQYF. This chain joins TRBV20-1 and TRBJ2-3; 8 bases align to TRBD1. Germline loops: CDR1 DFQATT, CDR2 SNEGSKA (reference sequence). J was trimmed by 4 bases and V by 3 bases; bases with no gene match: 9. The CDR3 is made up of 15 amino acids.

The genes are TRBV20-1 and TRBJ2-7, with D possibly called TRBD1 or TRBD2 (5 bases each). The CDR3 runs to 14 residues. Per the germline V gene, CDR1 is DFQATT and CDR2 is SNEGSKA (reference sequence). Trimming shortened V by 8 bases and J by 3 bases, and 20 bases separated the two germline ends. The CDR3 sequence: CSSIGHSGNYEQYF. As DNA, the CDR3 is TGCAGTTCCATAGGACATTCCGGGAACTACGAGCAGTACTTC.

This clonotype has a count of ten or more. The CDR3 coding sequence is TGCGCCAGCAGCAACCCGACAGGGTTGAACACTGAAGCTTTCTTT. Protein product: CASSNPTGLNTEAFF. The chain recombines TRBV4-1 with TRBJ1-1; TRBD1 matches 7 bases. The CDR3 consists of 15 residues. V dropped 5 bases and J dropped 0; count of bases not matched to a gene: 6. Germline V gene sequence: CDR1 MGHRA, CDR2 YSYEKL.

A remark on this clonotype: This may arise from a read error, as a much more abundant clone is one base away. The genes are TRBV2 and TRBJ2-3; a possible D gene is TRBD1 (5 bases). Trimming pared 6 bases from V and 8 bases from J, leaving 12 bases between. Germline V lookup: CDR1 SNHLY, CDR2 FYNNEI. The CDR3 loop spans 12 amino acids. CDR3 coding DNA: TGTGCCAGCAGCCCTCAGGGCGGTACGCAGTATTTT. It translates to CASSPQGGTQYF.

By share, this clonotype ranks as large. The chain has TRBV29-1 and TRBJ1-1, with 7 bases aligning to TRBD1. Per the germline V gene, CDR1 is SQVTM and CDR2 is ANQGSEA. V lost 2 bases and J lost 2; bases outside the gene matches: 5. The CDR3 runs 14 residues. The CDR3 nucleotides read TGCAGCGTTGAAATGGGACAGAGAAACACTGAAGCTTTCTTT. Its translation: CSVEMGQRNTEAFF.

The genes are TRBV6-1 and TRBJ1-2; 7 nucleotides match TRBD1. The V segment lost 1 base and the J segment 4 bases; nucleotides outside the gene matches: 3. From germline, CDR1 is MNHNS and CDR2 SASEGT. This CDR3 has 14 residues. For the CDR3, the DNA is TGTGCCAGCAGTGAAGGGGACAGTCTCTATGGCTACACCTTC. Its protein product is CASSEGDSLYGYTF.

This clonotype showed up just a few times. The chain couples TRBV11-3 to TRBJ2-7, with TRBD1 identical over 9 bases. V shed 6 bases and J 5 bases; nucleotides not matched to a gene: 8. The germline CDR1 and CDR2 sequences are SGHNT and YENEEA. This CDR3 is built from 14 residues. The CDR3 loop is CASRVTGGGHEQYF. CDR3 sequence (DNA): TGTGCCAGCAGGGTGACAGGGGGAGGGCACGAGCAGTACTTC.